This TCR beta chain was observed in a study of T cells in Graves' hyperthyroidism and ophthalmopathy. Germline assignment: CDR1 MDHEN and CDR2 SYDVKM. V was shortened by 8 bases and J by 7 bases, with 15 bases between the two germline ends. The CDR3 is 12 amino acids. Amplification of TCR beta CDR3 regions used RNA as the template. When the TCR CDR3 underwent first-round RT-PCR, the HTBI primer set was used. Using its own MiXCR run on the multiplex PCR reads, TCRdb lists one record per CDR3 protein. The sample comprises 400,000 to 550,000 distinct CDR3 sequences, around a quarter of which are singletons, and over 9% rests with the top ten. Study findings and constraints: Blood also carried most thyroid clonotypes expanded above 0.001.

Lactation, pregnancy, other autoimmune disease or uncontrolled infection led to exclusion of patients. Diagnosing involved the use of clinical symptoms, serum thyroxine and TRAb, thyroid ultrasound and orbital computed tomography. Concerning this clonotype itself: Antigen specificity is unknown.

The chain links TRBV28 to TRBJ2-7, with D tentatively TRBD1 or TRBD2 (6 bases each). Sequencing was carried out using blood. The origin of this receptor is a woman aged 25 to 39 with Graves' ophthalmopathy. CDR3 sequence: CASSITGREQYF. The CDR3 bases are TGTGCCAGCTCAATTACAGGGAGGGAGCAGTACTTC.